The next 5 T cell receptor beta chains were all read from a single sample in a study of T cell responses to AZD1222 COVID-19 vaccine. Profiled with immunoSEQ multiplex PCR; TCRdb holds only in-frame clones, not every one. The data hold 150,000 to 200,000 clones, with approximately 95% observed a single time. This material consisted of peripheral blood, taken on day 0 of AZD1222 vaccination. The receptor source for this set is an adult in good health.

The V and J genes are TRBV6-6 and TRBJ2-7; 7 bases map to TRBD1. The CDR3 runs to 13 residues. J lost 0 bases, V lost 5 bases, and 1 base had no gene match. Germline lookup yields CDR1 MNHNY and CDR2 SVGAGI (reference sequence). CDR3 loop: CASSRQGSYEQYF. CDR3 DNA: TGTGCCAGCAGTCGACAGGGCTCCTACGAGCAGTACTTC.

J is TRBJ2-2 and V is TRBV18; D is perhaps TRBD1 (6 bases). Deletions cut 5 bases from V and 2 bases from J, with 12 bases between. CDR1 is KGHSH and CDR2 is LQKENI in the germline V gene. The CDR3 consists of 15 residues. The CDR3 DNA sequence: TGTGCCAGCTCAAAGGGGGACCTTAACACCGGGGAGCTGTTTTTT. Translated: CASSKGDLNTGELFF.

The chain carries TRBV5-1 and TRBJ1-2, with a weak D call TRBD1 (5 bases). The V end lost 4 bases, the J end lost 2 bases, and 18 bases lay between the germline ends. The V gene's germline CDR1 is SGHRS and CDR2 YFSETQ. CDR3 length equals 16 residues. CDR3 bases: TGCGCCAGCAGCCCGGGCCGGGCAGGGATGAACTATGGCTACACCTTC. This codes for CASSPGRAGMNYGYTF. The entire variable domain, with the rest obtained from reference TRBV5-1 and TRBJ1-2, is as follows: KAGVTQTPRYLIKTRGQQVTLSCSPISGHRSVSWYQQTPGQGLQFLFEYFSETQRNKGNFPGRFSGRQFSNSRSEMNVSTLELGDSALYLCASSPGRAGMNYGYTFGSGTRLTVV.

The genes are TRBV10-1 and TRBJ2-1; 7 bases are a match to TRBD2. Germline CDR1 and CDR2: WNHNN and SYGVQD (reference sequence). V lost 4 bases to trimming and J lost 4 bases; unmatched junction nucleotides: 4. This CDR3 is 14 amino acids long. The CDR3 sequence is CASSGPSGYNEQFF. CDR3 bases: TGCGCCAGCAGTGGTCCTAGCGGATACAATGAGCAGTTCTTC.

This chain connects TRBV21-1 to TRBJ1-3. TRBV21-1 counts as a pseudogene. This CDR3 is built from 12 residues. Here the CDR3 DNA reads TGTGCCAGCAGAATCTCTGGAAACACCATATATTTT. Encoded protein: CASRISGNTIYF.